This T cell receptor beta chain appears in the sequencing data of a study of spatial heterogeneity in lung cancer. Study-level information: Across the raw uncorrected reads, a unique TCR and UMI combination was observed, on average, more than ten times. Points from the study as a whole: Tumor TCRs that were ubiquitous and expanded showed up in blood more at resection than follow-up.

The CDR3 is 12 amino acids. With 0 bases removed from V and 6 bases from J, the gap between germline ends came to 8 bases. Germline CDR1 reads GTSNPN; CDR2 reads SVGIG (reference sequence). Time point here: sample taken at primary tumor resection. TCRs were sequenced from unsorted whole RNA of tumor, nontumor lung or PBMC. TCRdb reanalysed the 5' RACE reads using MiXCR and keeps one entry per CDR3 protein. The table shows 20,000 to 25,000 distinct CDR3 sequences, with around 5% occurring only once. In this sample, this clonotype turned up many times. Its specificity is not known. The sample consisted of PBMCs, taken at surgery. The chain is built from TRBV30 and TRBJ1-1, with D unresolved. The receptor was derived from a male donor with early-stage non-small cell lung cancer. CDR3 sequence: CAWSVGSSEAFF. The CDR3 DNA sequence: TGTGCCTGGAGTGTGGGCTCGTCTGAAGCTTTCTTT.